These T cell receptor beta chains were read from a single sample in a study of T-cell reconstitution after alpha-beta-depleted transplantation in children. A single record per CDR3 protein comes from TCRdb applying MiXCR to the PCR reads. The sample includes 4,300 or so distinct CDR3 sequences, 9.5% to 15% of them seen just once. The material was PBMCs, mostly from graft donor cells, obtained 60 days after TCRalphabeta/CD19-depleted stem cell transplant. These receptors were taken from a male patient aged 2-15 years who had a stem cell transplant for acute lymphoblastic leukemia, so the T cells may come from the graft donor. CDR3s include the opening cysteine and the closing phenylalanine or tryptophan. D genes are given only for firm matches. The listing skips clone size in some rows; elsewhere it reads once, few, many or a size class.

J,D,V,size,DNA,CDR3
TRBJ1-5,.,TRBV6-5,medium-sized,TGTGCCAGCAGCGCCGGGCGGATCCTCAATCAGCCCCAGCATTTT,CASSAGRILNQPQHF
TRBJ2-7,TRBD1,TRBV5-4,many,TGTGCCAGCAGCCTGCCGGGACAGGGTGACCTGGGCGAGCAGTACTTC,CASSLPGQGDLGEQYF
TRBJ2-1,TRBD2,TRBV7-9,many,TGTGCCAGCAGCCCCCTCCCCTTAGCGGGGGCCGGCTATGAGCAGTTCTTC,CASSPLPLAGAGYEQFF
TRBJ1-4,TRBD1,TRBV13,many,TGTGCCAGCAGCCGCCGAAAGGGGACAGGGGTCGAAAAACTGTTTTTT,CASSRRKGTGVEKLFF
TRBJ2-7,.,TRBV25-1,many,TGTGCCAGCAACCTCGGGGCGTCCTACGAGCAGTACTTC,CASNLGASYEQYF
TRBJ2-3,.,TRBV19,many,TGTGCCAGTAGAAAAGCGGTATACACAGATACGCAGTATTTT,CASRKAVYTDTQYF
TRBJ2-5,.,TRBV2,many,TGTGCCAGCAGTGTTGGCGACGGAGAGACCCAGTACTTC,CASSVGDGETQYF
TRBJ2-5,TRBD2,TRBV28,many,TGTGCCAGCAGTTTAGGGACTAGCGGGATCCAAGAGACCCAGTACTTC,CASSLGTSGIQETQYF
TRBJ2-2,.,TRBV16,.,TGTGCCAGCGGCTCGGGGCTCCTCTCCGGGGAGCTGTTTTTT,CASGSGLLSGELFF
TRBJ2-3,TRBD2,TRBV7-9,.,TGTGCCATGGGCCCCGGACTAGCGGGTGGAACAGATACGCAGTATTTT,CAMGPGLAGGTDTQYF
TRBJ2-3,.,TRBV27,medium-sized,TGTGCCAGCAGTTTATCGGTGGCAGATACGCAGTATTTT,CASSLSVADTQYF
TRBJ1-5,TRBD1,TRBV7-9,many,TGTGCCAGCAGCTTACACAGGGGGGTATCGTATAGCAATCAGCCCCAGCATTTT,CASSLHRGVSYSNQPQHF
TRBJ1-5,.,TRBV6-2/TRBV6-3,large,TGTGCCAGCAGCCCCCACCAGGGCGGACTTAGAAGGGGTCAGCCCCAGCATTTT,CASSPHQGGLRRGQPQHF
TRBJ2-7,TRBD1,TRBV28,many,TGTGCCAGCAGTTCCGCAGGGGGCTCCTACGAGCAGTACTTC,CASSSAGGSYEQYF
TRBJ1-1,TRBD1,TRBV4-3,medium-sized,TGCGCCAGCAGCCAGGGTTCCGGACAAGGGGGCAGAACTGAAGCTTTCTTT,CASSQGSGQGGRTEAFF